This T cell receptor beta chain appears in the sequencing data of a study of blood T cells in healthy people across ages. Study results and limitations: Diversity figures based on one million T cells were deemed too low. Unknown donor CMV status possibly confounded expanded clonotype changes.

This clonotype was seen only a few times. Its antigen is not known. V was pared by 0 bases and J by 0 bases, with 7 bases between. Germline loops: CDR1 SGHRS, CDR2 YFSETQ. CDR3 length: 15 residues. The people who gave samples were healthy Caucasians from Russia, aged 6 to 90. For the second PCR, which ran for about 6 to 11 cycles, a sample-barcoded 5' primer and a J-beta primer mix were used. The yield of each sample was at least 3 million CDR3-containing paired-end reads. TCRdb processed the 5' RACE reads anew with MiXCR; each CDR3 protein has one entry. Of hundreds of thousands of distinct CDR3 sequences listed, approximately 52% are singletons.

Material for sequencing was blood. This TCR was recovered from a woman of 80 years or more in good health. The chain has TRBV5-1 and TRBJ1-3, with D unresolved. CDR3 DNA: TGCGCCAGCAGCTTGGGCACACACTCTGGAAACACCATATATTTT. It is translated as CASSLGTHSGNTIYF.